This T cell receptor (beta chain) was identified in a study of molecular identifiers for immune sequencing clone quantification. This clonotype was found many times. TCRdb reanalysed the PCR reads using MiXCR and keeps one entry per CDR3 protein. This repertoire shows more than 250,000 distinct CDR3 sequences, around a fifth found once; its top ten account for under 0.95%. Sequenced sample: naive CD8+ T cells from blood, with Jurkat cell RNA spiked in. Sample subset: FACS-sorted CD8+CD4-CCR7+CD45RA+ naive T cells. This clonotype was sampled from a human donor in good health. Some libraries in this study had Jurkat cell RNA spiked in.

The CDR3 protein is CASSPADGASYEQYF. The CDR3 DNA reads as TGCGCCAGCAGCCCGGCGGATGGGGCGAGCTACGAGCAGTACTTC. The gene calls are TRBV5-1 and TRBJ2-7, with a possible D match to TRBD1 (5 bases). Between the trimmed V and J ends, which lost 4 bases and 3 bases, there was a span of 17 bases. Germline CDR1 reads SGHRS; CDR2 reads YFSETQ. The CDR3 is 15 amino acids.